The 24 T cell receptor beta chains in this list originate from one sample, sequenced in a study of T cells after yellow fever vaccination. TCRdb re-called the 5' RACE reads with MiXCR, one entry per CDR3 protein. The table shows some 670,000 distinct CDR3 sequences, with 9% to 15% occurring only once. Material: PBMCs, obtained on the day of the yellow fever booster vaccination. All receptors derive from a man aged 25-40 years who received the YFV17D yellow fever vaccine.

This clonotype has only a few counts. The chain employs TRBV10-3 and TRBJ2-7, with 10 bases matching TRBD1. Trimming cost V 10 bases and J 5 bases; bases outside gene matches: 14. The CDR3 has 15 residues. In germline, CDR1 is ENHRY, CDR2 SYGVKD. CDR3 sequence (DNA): TGTGCCAGTTGCCCTTCCCGGGACAGGGGCCACGAGCAGTACTTC. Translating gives CASCPSRDRGHEQYF.

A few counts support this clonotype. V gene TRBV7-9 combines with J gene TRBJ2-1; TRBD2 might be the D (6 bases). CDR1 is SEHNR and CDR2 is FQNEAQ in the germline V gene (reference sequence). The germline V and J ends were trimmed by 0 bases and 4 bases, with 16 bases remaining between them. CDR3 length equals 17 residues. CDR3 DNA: TGTGCCAGCAGCTTAGCCCCTACTAGCAAGGTTTACAATGAGCAGTTCTTC. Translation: CASSLAPTSKVYNEQFF.

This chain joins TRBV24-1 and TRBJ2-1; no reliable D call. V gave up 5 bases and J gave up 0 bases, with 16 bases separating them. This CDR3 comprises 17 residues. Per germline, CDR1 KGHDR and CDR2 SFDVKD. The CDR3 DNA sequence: TGTGCCACCAGTGGCGTATTGTGGGGAAGCTCCTACAATGAGCAGTTCTTC. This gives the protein CATSGVLWGSSYNEQFF.

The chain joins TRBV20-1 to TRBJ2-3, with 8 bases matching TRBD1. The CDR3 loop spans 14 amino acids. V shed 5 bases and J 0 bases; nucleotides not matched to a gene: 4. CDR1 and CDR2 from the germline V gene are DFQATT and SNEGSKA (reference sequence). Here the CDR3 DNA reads TGCAGTGCTTTTGGGACAGGCAGCACAGATACGCAGTATTTT. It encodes CSAFGTGSTDTQYF.

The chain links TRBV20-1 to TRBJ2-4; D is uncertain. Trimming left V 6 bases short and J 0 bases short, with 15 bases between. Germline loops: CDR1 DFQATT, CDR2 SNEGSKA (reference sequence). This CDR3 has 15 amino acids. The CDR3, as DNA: TGCAGTGCCCAAACCATCGTCTTAGCCAAAAACATTCAGTACTTC. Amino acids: CSAQTIVLAKNIQYF.

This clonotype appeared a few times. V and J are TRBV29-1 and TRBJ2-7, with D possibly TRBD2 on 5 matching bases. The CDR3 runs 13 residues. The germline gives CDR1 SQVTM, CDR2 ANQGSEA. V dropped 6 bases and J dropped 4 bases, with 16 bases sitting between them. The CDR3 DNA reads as TGCAGCGTCAGAGCCCCCGGGGAATACGAGCAGTACTTC. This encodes CSVRAPGEYEQYF.

CDR3: CASSPGAAGTGGTRGTPLHF. The CDR3, as DNA: TGCGCCAGCAGCCCGGGGGCCGCCGGGACAGGGGGTACCAGAGGGACACCCCTCCACTTT. The chain joins TRBV5-1 to TRBJ1-6, with 11 bases matching TRBD1. Germline lookup yields CDR1 SGHRS and CDR2 YFSETQ. This CDR3 comprises 20 residues. V dropped 4 bases and J dropped 11; count of bases not matched to a gene: 23.

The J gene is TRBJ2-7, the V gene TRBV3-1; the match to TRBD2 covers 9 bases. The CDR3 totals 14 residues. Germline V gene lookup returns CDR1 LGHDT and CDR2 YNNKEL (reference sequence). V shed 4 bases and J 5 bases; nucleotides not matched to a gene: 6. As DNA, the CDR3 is TGTGCCAGCAGCCCCCGGACTAGCGTCCACGAGCAGTACTTC. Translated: CASSPRTSVHEQYF.

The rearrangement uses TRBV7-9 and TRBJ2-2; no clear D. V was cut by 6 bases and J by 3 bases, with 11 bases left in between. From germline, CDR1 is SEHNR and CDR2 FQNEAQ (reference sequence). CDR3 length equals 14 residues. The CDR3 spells CASSFTTDTGELFF. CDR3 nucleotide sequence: TGTGCCAGCAGTTTCACGACGGACACCGGGGAGCTGTTTTTT.

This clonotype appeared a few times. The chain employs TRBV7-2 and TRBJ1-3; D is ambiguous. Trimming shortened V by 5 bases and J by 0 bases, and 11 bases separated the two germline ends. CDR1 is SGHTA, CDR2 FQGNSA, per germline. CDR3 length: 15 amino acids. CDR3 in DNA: TGTGCCAGCAGCCCACGCATATCCTCTGGAAACACCATATATTTT. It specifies CASSPRISSGNTIYF.

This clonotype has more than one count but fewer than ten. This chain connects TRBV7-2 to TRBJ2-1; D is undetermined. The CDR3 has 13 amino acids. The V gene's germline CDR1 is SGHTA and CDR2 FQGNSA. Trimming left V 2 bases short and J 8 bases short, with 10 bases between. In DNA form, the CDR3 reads TGTGCCAGCAGCTTACTGGTCTTGGATGAGCAGTTCTTC. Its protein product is CASSLLVLDEQFF.

The chain's CDR3 is CSGGDRVDTQYF. CDR3 DNA: TGCAGCGGGGGGGATAGGGTAGATACGCAGTATTTT. The chain couples TRBV20-1 to TRBJ2-3; TRBD2 aligns across 8 bases. CDR1 is DFQATT, CDR2 SNEGSKA, per germline (reference sequence). The CDR3 is 12 residues long.

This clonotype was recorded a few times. The chain's CDR3 is CSARANRGLLDTEAFF. DNA for the CDR3: TGCAGTGCTAGGGCGAACAGGGGGTTATTGGACACTGAAGCTTTCTTT. The V call is TRBV20-1, the J call TRBJ1-1; 8 bases map to TRBD1. The germline V gene has CDR1 DFQATT and CDR2 SNEGSKA (reference sequence). The trim removed 3 bases at V and 3 bases at J, leaving 12 bases unmatched. This CDR3 comprises 16 residues.

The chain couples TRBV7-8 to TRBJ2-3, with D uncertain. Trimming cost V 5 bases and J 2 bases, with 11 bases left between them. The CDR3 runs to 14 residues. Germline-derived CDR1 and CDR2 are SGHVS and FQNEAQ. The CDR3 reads CASSANSHTDTQYF. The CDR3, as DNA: TGTGCCAGCAGCGCTAACTCCCACACAGATACGCAGTATTTT.

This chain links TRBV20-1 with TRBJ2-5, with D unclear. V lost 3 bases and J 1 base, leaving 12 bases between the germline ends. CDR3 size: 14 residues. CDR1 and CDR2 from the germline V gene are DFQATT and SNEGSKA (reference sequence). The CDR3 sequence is CSASDRSAQETQYF. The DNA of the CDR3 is TGCAGTGCTAGTGATCGGTCCGCCCAAGAGACCCAGTACTTC.

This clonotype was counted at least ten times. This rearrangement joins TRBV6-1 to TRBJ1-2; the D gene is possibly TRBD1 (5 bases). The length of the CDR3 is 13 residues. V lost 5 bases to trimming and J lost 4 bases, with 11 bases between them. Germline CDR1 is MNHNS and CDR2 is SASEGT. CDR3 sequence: CASSPDTFYGYTF. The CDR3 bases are TGTGCCAGCAGTCCGGACACGTTCTATGGCTACACCTTC.

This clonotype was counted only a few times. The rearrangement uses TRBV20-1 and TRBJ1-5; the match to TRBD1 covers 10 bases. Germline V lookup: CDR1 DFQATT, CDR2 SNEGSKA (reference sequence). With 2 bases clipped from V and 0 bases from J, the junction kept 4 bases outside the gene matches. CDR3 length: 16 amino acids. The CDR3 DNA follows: TGCAGTGCTAGATCGGGACAGGGGACTAGCAATCAGCCCCAGCATTTT. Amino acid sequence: CSARSGQGTSNQPQHF.

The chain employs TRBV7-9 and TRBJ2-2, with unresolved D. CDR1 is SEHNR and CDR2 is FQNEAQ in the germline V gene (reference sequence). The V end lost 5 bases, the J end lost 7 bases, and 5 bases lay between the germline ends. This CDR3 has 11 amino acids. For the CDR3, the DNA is TGTGCCAGCAGCCCTCTCGGGGAGCTGTTTTTT. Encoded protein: CASSPLGELFF.

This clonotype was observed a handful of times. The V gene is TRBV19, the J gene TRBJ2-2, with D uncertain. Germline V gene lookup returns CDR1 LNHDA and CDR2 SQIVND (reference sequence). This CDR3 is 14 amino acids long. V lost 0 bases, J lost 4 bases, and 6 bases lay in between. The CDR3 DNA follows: TGTGCCAGTAGTATAGACGGGTTCACCGGGGAGCTGTTTTTT. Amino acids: CASSIDGFTGELFF. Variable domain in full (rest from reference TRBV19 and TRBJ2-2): DGGITQSPKYLFRKEGQNVTLSCEQNLNHDAMYWYRQDPGQGLRLIYYSQIVNDFQKGDIAEGYSVSREKKESFPLTVTSAQKNPTAFYLCASSIDGFTGELFFGEGSRLTVL.

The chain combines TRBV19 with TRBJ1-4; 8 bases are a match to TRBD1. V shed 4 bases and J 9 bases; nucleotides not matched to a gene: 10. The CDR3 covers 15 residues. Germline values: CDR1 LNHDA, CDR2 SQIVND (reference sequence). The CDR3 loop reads CASSSSGTGMKKLFF. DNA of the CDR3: TGTGCCAGTAGTAGCTCCGGGACAGGCATGAAAAAACTGTTTTTT.

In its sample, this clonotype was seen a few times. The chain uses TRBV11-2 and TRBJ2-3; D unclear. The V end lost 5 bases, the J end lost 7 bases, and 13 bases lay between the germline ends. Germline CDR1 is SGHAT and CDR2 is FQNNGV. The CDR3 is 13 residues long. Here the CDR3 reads CASSPPSIHTQYF. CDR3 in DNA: TGTGCCAGCAGCCCCCCTTCGATCCATACGCAGTATTTT.

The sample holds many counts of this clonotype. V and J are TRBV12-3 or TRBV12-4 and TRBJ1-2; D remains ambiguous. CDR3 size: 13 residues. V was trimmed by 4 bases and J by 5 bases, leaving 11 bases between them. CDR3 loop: CASSYSQKYGYTF. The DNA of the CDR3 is TGTGCCAGCAGTTATAGCCAGAAGTATGGCTACACCTTC.

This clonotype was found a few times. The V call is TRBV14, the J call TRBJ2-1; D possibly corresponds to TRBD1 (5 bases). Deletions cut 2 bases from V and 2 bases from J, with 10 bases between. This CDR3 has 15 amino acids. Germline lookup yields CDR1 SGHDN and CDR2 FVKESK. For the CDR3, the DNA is TGTGCCAGCAGCCAACCTGACAGCCCCTACAATGAGCAGTTCTTC. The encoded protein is CASSQPDSPYNEQFF.

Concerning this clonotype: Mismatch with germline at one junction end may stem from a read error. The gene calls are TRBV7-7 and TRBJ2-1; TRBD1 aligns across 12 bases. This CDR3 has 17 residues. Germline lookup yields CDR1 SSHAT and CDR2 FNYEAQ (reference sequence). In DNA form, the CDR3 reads TGTGCTAGCAGCTTAGCTGGGACAGGGGGCGCGAACAATGAGCAGTTCTTC. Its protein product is CASSLAGTGGANNEQFF.